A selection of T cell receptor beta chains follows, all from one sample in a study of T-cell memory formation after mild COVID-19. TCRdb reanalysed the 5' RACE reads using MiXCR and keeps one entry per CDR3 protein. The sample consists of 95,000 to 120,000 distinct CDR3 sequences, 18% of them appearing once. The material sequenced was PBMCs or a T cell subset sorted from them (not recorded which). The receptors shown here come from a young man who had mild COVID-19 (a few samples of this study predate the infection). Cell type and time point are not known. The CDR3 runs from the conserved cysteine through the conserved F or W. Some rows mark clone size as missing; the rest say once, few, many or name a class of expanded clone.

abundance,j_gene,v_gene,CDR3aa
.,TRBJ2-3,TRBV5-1,CASSGGPDTQYF
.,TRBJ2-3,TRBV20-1,CSARGLAVSTDTQYF
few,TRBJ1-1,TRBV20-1,CSASERVEAFF
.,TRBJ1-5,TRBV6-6,CASTEGGSNQPQHF
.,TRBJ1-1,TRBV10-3,CAISEQIYKNTEAFF
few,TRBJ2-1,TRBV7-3,CASSSLAGGPAEQFF
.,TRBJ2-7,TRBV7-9,CASSLYLAGLEQYF
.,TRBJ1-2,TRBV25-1,CASSTSFGYTF
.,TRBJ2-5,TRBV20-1,CSAAGQETQYF
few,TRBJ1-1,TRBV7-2,CASSLGQGQITEAFF
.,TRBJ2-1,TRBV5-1,CASSQGQNNEQFF
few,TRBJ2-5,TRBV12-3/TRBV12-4,CASRGQETQYF
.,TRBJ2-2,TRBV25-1,CASSDGNTGELFF
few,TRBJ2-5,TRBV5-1,CASSNPPDKTQYF
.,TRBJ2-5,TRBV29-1,CSVEGYREAETQYF
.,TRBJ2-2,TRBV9,CASSRGLEGWTGELFF
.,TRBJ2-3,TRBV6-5,CASSYSGGTDTQYF
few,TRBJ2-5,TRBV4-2,CASSQVTSGETQYF
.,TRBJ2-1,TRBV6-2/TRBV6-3,CASRGRLSPNEQFF